The present T cell receptor beta chain was sequenced within a study of blood T cells in healthy people across ages. This clonotype was counted only a few times. Together with a sample-barcoded 5' primer, a J-beta primer mix was included in a second PCR lasting about 6 to 11 cycles. TCRdb re-called the 5' RACE reads through MiXCR, storing one row per CDR3 protein. The sample has 650,000 to 800,000 distinct CDR3 sequences; more than 40% are singletons. CDR3 length: 14 residues. The receptor's source is a man in his 60s in good health. The chain employs TRBV21-1 and TRBJ1-2; no DNA check was done on the table's D call, TRBD1. TRBV21-1 is assigned pseudogene status. Specimen: blood. The CDR3 here is CASSSGQGHYGYTF. CDR3 bases: TGTGCCAGCAGCAGCGGACAGGGGCACTATGGCTACACCTTC.